This passage covers 32 T cell receptor beta chains from one sample sequenced in a study of cytomegalovirus exposure and HLA in healthy donors. The PCR used 60 Vbeta and 13 Jbeta primers. Repertoires were generated with immunoSEQ multiplex PCR, while TCRdb's copy carries only in-frame clones and drops some. The sample has about 73,000 clones, roughly 70% seen once. Sequencing used PBMCs. The receptors stem from a man aged 65 to 85 in good health and CMV-seronegative.

The chain has TRBV25-1 and TRBJ1-2, with D maybe TRBD1 (6 bases). The CDR3 spans 14 residues. With 2 bases removed from V and 6 bases from J, the gap between germline ends came to 13 bases. Germline loops: CDR1 MGHDK, CDR2 SYGVNS. CDR3 region: CASSEHGQSNGYTF. The CDR3 DNA reads as TGTGCCAGCAGTGAACACGGACAGTCCAATGGCTACACCTTC.

The chain employs TRBV19 and TRBJ2-2; 7 positions match TRBD1. V was pared by 5 bases and J by 4 bases, with 13 bases of the junction left unmatched. Germline CDR1 and CDR2: LNHDA and SQIVND (reference sequence). CDR3 length: 17 amino acids. The CDR3 is CASSPYRQGWSTGELFF. The CDR3 DNA reads as TGTGCCAGTAGTCCGTATCGACAGGGATGGAGCACCGGGGAGCTGTTTTTT.

CDR3 in DNA: TGTGCCAGCAGCTTTGAGTTTGCGGGAGGGCCAAGGGAGCAGTACTTC. Translating it yields CASSFEFAGGPREQYF. The gene calls are TRBV5-5 and TRBJ2-7, with 9 bases matching TRBD2. Trimming cost V 2 bases and J 7 bases; bases outside gene matches: 13. This CDR3 is built from 16 residues. The V gene's germline CDR1 is SGHKS and CDR2 YYEKEE (reference sequence).

This clone was seen just once. The rearrangement joins TRBV5-6 to TRBJ1-5, with D possibly TRBD1 on 5 matching bases. This CDR3 contains 15 residues. V lost 0 bases and J 6 bases, leaving 13 bases between the germline ends. Germline loops: CDR1 SGHDT, CDR2 YYEEEE. The CDR3 is CASSLASAGGQPQHF. CDR3 nucleotide sequence: TGTGCCAGCAGCTTGGCATCGGCGGGGGGTCAGCCCCAGCATTTT. Full variable domain (missing parts from reference TRBV5-6 and TRBJ1-5): DAGVTQSPTHLIKTRGQQVTLRCSPKSGHDTVSWYQQALGQGPQFIFQYYEEEERQRGNFPDRFSGHQFPNYSSELNVNALLLGDSALYLCASSLASAGGQPQHFGDGTRLSIL.

V is TRBV27 and J is TRBJ2-1; 9 bases match TRBD1. The CDR3 extends over 15 amino acids. Per germline, CDR1 MNHEY and CDR2 SMNVEV (reference sequence). Trimming cost V 4 bases and J 6 bases; bases outside gene matches: 7. The CDR3 coding sequence is TGTGCCAGCAGTTACCGGGACAGGGCCTTCAATGAGCAGTTCTTC. This codes for CASSYRDRAFNEQFF.

This clone showed up many times. The chain carries TRBV5-1 and TRBJ1-1, with D unclear. Trimming stripped 4 bases from V and 3 bases from J, with 7 bases between. CDR3 size: 12 residues. Per the germline V gene, CDR1 is SGHRS and CDR2 is YFSETQ. The CDR3 sequence: CASSLGDTEAFF. CDR3 sequence (DNA): TGCGCCAGCAGCCTCGGGGACACTGAAGCTTTCTTT.

The chain joins TRBV7-2 to TRBJ2-1, with 13 nucleotides matching TRBD2. The CDR3 loop spans 16 amino acids. Per germline, CDR1 SGHTA and CDR2 FQGNSA. V shed 6 bases and J 7 bases; nucleotides not matched to a gene: 9. In DNA, the CDR3 is TGTGCCAGCAGTTGGACTAGCGGGAGTGCAATGAATGAGCAGTTCTTC. This translates into CASSWTSGSAMNEQFF.

The genes are TRBV5-1 and TRBJ2-5, with a weak D call TRBD2 (5 bases). The CDR3 has 14 residues. Trimming removed 1 base from V and 2 bases from J, with 9 bases in between. CDR1 and CDR2 (germline): SGHRS, YFSETQ. CDR3 amino acids: CASSLFGEQETQYF. DNA for the CDR3: TGCGCCAGCAGCTTGTTTGGGGAGCAAGAGACCCAGTACTTC.

CDR3 protein: CASRAGGVHNEQFF. CDR3 nucleotide sequence: TGTGCCAGTAGGGCAGGGGGCGTTCACAATGAGCAGTTCTTC. The J gene is TRBJ2-1, the V gene TRBV19; 8 bases match TRBD1. The CDR3 consists of 14 residues. With 6 bases clipped from V and 5 bases from J, the junction kept 6 bases outside the gene matches. Germline assignment: CDR1 LNHDA and CDR2 SQIVND (reference sequence).

The CDR3, as DNA: TGTGCCAGCAGCTCGGGGAACTATGGCTACACCTTC. It is translated as CASSSGNYGYTF. J is TRBJ1-2 and V is TRBV5-6; D unresolved. The germline V gene encodes CDR1 SGHDT and CDR2 YYEEEE. The CDR3 sequence is 12 residues long. The V end lost 3 bases, the J end lost 2 bases, and 5 bases lay between the germline ends.

The chain recombines TRBV2 with TRBJ2-2; D gene uncertain. The V and J ends lost 5 bases and 5 bases respectively, with 6 bases between them. The CDR3 contains 12 residues. Germline V gene sequence: CDR1 SNHLY, CDR2 FYNNEI. CDR3 DNA: TGTGCCAGCAGTTTCGGTACCGGGGAGCTGTTTTTT. Its translation is CASSFGTGELFF.

On this clone: The junction and the germline gene differ at one end; a read error may be behind it. The gene calls are TRBV7-8 and TRBJ1-2; 11 bases align to TRBD1. CDR1 is SGHVS and CDR2 is FQNEAQ in the germline V gene. This CDR3 region has 15 residues. The CDR3 region is CASSLGQGAWYGCTF. CDR3 sequence (DNA): TGTGCCAGCAGCCTAGGACAGGGGGCATGGTATGGCTGCACCTTC. Full variable domain (remainder filled in from reference TRBV7-8 and TRBJ1-2): GAGVSQSPRYKVAKRGQDVALRCDPISGHVSLFWYQQALGQGPEFLTYFQNEAQLDKSGLPSDRFFAERPEGSVSTLKIQRTQQEDSAVYLCASSLGQGAWYGCTFGSGTRLTVV.

This sequence joins TRBV5-6 and TRBJ1-5, with 10 nucleotides matching TRBD1. The CDR3 covers 15 residues. Germline V CDR1 and CDR2: SGHDT, YYEEEE. Germline trimming cut 4 bases from V and 7 bases from J; bases unmatched to any gene: 8. In DNA form, the CDR3 reads TGTGCCAGCAGCCCCTGGGGACAGGGGTCCCAGCCCCAGCATTTT. Translation: CASSPWGQGSQPQHF.

Only one count was recorded for this clone. The chain joins TRBV10-3 to TRBJ2-2, with D tentatively TRBD2 (6 bases). The CDR3 spans 13 residues. Trimming took 5 bases from V and 6 from J, leaving 10 bases between them. The germline CDR1 and CDR2 sequences are ENHRY and SYGVKD. DNA of the CDR3: TGTGCCATCAGTCGACTAGACTCCGGGGAGCTGTTTTTT. This encodes CAISRLDSGELFF.

The CDR3 region is CASSLDGGDEQYF. The CDR3 nucleotides are TGTGCCAGCAGCTTAGACGGGGGAGATGAGCAGTACTTC. V is TRBV7-9 and J is TRBJ2-7; D possibly corresponds to TRBD2 (6 bases). Germline V lookup: CDR1 SEHNR, CDR2 FQNEAQ (reference sequence). V was trimmed by 1 base and J by 7 bases, leaving 11 bases between them. CDR3 length: 13 residues.

The V call is TRBV7-2, the J call TRBJ1-2; 8 nucleotides match TRBD1. V shed 4 bases and J 4 bases; nucleotides not matched to a gene: 2. The CDR3 length is 13 residues. Germline assignment: CDR1 SGHTA and CDR2 FQGNSA. The CDR3 region is CASSSGGGYGYTF. The CDR3 DNA follows: TGTGCCAGCAGCTCAGGGGGCGGCTATGGCTACACCTTC.

V gene TRBV6-1 combines with J gene TRBJ2-5; D remains ambiguous. Germline V gene sequence: CDR1 MNHNS, CDR2 SASEGT. Trimming removed 4 bases at V and 6 bases at J, with 18 bases between. This CDR3 has 15 amino acids. The DNA for the CDR3 is TGTGCCAGCAGTGCGATGACTGTAGGTGAGCAGACCCAGTACTTC. Amino acid sequence: CASSAMTVGEQTQYF.

This rearrangement joins TRBV25-1 to TRBJ2-7; TRBD2 aligns across 7 bases. The CDR3 contains 14 residues. V was clipped by 1 base and J by 4 bases; unmatched bases: 4. Germline-derived CDR1 and CDR2 are MGHDK and SYGVNS. This CDR3 reads CASSEFGTKYEQYF. The CDR3 DNA sequence: TGTGCCAGCAGTGAATTTGGGACTAAATACGAGCAGTACTTC.

This clone was recorded once. The rearrangement links TRBV7-8 to TRBJ2-7; D may be TRBD2 (5 bases). The CDR3 length is 16 residues. Looked up from germline, CDR1 is SGHVS and CDR2 is FQNEAQ. Between the trimmed V and J ends, which lost 3 bases and 2 bases, there was a span of 17 bases. Written as DNA, the CDR3 is TGTGCCAGCAGCTTCAACGGAGGAGTGAGCCCCTACGAGCAGTACTTC. Its translation is CASSFNGGVSPYEQYF.

This clone was counted between two and nine times. V is TRBV11-2 and J is TRBJ1-6; possible D gene TRBD1, 6 bases. CDR1 SGHAT and CDR2 FQNNGV come from the germline V gene. Trimming took 6 bases from V and 5 from J, leaving 20 bases between them. This CDR3 spans 17 amino acids. The CDR3 sequence: CASSLGAAGANNSPLHF. Here the CDR3 DNA reads TGTGCCAGCAGTCTAGGGGCGGCAGGGGCGAATAATTCACCCCTCCACTTT.

V is TRBV10-1 and J is TRBJ1-5, with TRBD1 as a possible D gene (5 bases). Trimming left V 4 bases short and J 6 bases short, with 10 bases between. Germline CDR1 WNHNN, CDR2 SYGVQD (reference sequence). The length of the CDR3 is 13 residues. CDR3 bases: TGCGCCAGCAGTGGCCAGGGCAGTCAGCCCCAGCATTTT. This sequence encodes CASSGQGSQPQHF.

The chain joins TRBV7-2 to TRBJ2-1, with 8 bases that match TRBD2. The CDR3 is 15 residues long. CDR1 is SGHTA, CDR2 FQGNSA, per germline. The ends lost 6 bases at V and 8 bases at J; junction bases unmatched: 12. CDR3 sequence reads: CASRPPGLVGYEQFF. The CDR3 coding sequence is TGTGCCAGCAGACCTCCGGGACTAGTAGGCTATGAGCAGTTCTTC.

The rearrangement uses TRBV4-1 and TRBJ2-7; the match to TRBD2 covers 7 bases. The CDR3 runs to 14 residues. V was pared by 8 bases and J by 1 base, with 8 bases of the junction left unmatched. Germline V lookup: CDR1 MGHRA, CDR2 YSYEKL. CDR3 residues: CASRASGASYEQYF. The CDR3 region has the DNA TGCGCCAGCCGGGCTAGCGGAGCTTCCTACGAGCAGTACTTC.

This clone was seen a handful of times. The chain uses TRBV6-1 and TRBJ2-2, with D unresolved. Per the germline V gene, CDR1 is MNHNS and CDR2 is SASEGT. The CDR3 totals 15 residues. Trimming pared 0 bases from V and 7 bases from J, leaving 12 bases between. The CDR3 region is CASSEARIWFGELFF. The CDR3 bases are TGTGCCAGCAGTGAAGCGAGGATATGGTTCGGGGAGCTGTTTTTT.

The chain has TRBV30 and TRBJ1-5; 8 bases are a match to TRBD1. Trimming took 5 bases from V and 6 from J; bases not matched to a gene: 3. CDR1 is GTSNPN, CDR2 SVGIG, per germline (reference sequence). This CDR3 is 12 amino acids long. CDR3 coding DNA: TGTGCCTGGGGACAGGGCGGTCAGCCCCAGCATTTT. Translation: CAWGQGGQPQHF.

The chain joins TRBV6-6 to TRBJ1-1, with D perhaps matching TRBD1 (5 bases). Trimming shortened V by 2 bases and J by 7 bases, and 17 bases separated the two germline ends. CDR1 and CDR2 (germline): MNHNY, SVGAGI (reference sequence). CDR3 size: 15 residues. The CDR3 sequence: CASSYPRGMGGEAFF. CDR3 DNA: TGTGCCAGCAGTTACCCACGTGGGATGGGGGGTGAAGCTTTCTTT.

This chain connects TRBV5-1 to TRBJ1-2, with 7 bases matching TRBD1. V was pared by 4 bases and J by 0 bases, with 9 bases of the junction left unmatched. Germline V gives CDR1 SGHRS, CDR2 YFSETQ. The CDR3 runs 16 residues. DNA for the CDR3: TGCGCCAGCAGCCAGGGCCGGGACAGACCTAACTATGGCTACACCTTC. This encodes CASSQGRDRPNYGYTF. Filled out from reference TRBV5-1 and TRBJ1-2, the complete variable domain reads KAGVTQTPRYLIKTRGQQVTLSCSPISGHRSVSWYQQTPGQGLQFLFEYFSETQRNKGNFPGRFSGRQFSNSRSEMNVSTLELGDSALYLCASSQGRDRPNYGYTFGSGTRLTVV.

This clone has only one observation. This chain uses TRBV19 with TRBJ2-4, with D unclear. Germline values: CDR1 LNHDA, CDR2 SQIVND (reference sequence). The germline V and J ends were trimmed by 3 bases and 2 bases, with 11 bases remaining between them. The CDR3 runs 15 residues. Here the CDR3 reads CASSMGFLTKNIQYF. The CDR3 bases are TGTGCCAGTAGTATGGGCTTTTTGACCAAAAACATTCAGTACTTC. Drawing the rest from reference TRBV19 and TRBJ2-4, the complete variable domain is DGGITQSPKYLFRKEGQNVTLSCEQNLNHDAMYWYRQDPGQGLRLIYYSQIVNDFQKGDIAEGYSVSREKKESFPLTVTSAQKNPTAFYLCASSMGFLTKNIQYFGAGTRLSVL.

The V call is TRBV19, the J call TRBJ2-7; no clear D gene. The CDR3 is 14 amino acids. Germline loops: CDR1 LNHDA, CDR2 SQIVND (reference sequence). The V gene lost 4 bases and the J gene lost 3 bases, with 13 bases spanning the gap. CDR3 in amino acids: CASSNTYPYYEQYF. The CDR3 DNA reads TGTGCCAGTAGTAATACTTACCCATACTACGAGCAGTACTTC.

The chain is built from TRBV27 and TRBJ1-4; 8 bases are a match to TRBD1. The CDR3 totals 15 residues. Germline trimming cut 5 bases from V and 3 bases from J; bases unmatched to any gene: 5. Germline CDR1 is MNHEY and CDR2 is SMNVEV (reference sequence). The CDR3 here is CASSPRTGPNEKLFF. The CDR3 DNA reads TGTGCCAGCAGTCCAAGGACAGGGCCTAATGAAAAACTGTTTTTT.

This clone has only a few counts. CDR3 protein: CASRLGGEKLFF. The CDR3 coding sequence is TGTGCCAGCAGGTTGGGAGGTGAAAAACTGTTTTTT. The V gene is TRBV2, the J gene TRBJ1-4; D gene uncertain. The CDR3 has 12 residues. The germline V gene encodes CDR1 SNHLY and CDR2 FYNNEI. The V end lost 6 bases, the J end lost 7 bases, and 9 bases lay between the germline ends.

This rearrangement joins TRBV29-1 to TRBJ1-2, with unresolved D. Looked up from germline, CDR1 is SQVTM and CDR2 is ANQGSEA. There are 12 residues in the CDR3. Trimming cost V 3 bases and J 2 bases, with 7 bases left between them. DNA of the CDR3: TGCAGCGTTGACGCGGGGAACTATGGCTACACCTTC. Amino acid sequence: CSVDAGNYGYTF.